A selection of T cell receptor beta chains follows, all from one sample in a study of beta chain features in type 1 diabetes. Method: immunoSEQ multiplex PCR; TCRdb's copy keeps in-frame clones and lacks some. The sample includes roughly 150,000 clones, roughly 8% of them seen just once. The sequenced material came from central memory CD4+ T cells from blood. The source is a woman younger than 35 with type 1 diabetes. CDR3s include the opening cysteine and the closing phenylalanine or tryptophan. The D gene is left open where the match is weak. Expanded clones are given a class, and other clones once, few, many or no size at all.

J gene | D gene | clone size | V gene | CDR3 DNA | CDR3 protein
TRBJ2-4 | TRBD2 | few | TRBV6-5 | TGTGCCAGCAGTATATCCTCGCGGGGGATCAACATTCAGTACTTC | CASSISSRGINIQYF
TRBJ2-5 | TRBD1 | - | TRBV30 | TGTGCCTGGAACCGAGGACAGGGCACGAAGACCCAGTACTTC | CAWNRGQGTKTQYF
TRBJ2-1 | - | - | TRBV7-2 | TGTGCCAGCAGCTTAGGGGGCGGGAATCGGTACAATGAGCAGTTCTTC | CASSLGGGNRYNEQFF
TRBJ2-4 | - | - | TRBV11-3 | TGTGCCAGCAGCTTTTCAGGGGAAAACATTCAGTACTTC | CASSFSGENIQYF
TRBJ1-2 | - | few | TRBV2 | TGTGCCAGCAGTGAAAATGGACAGAGCTATGGCTACACCTTC | CASSENGQSYGYTF
TRBJ1-1 | - | - | TRBV6-5 | TGTGCCGCAACGCCGCCAGGTAGTGAAGCTTTCTTT | CAATPPGSEAFF
TRBJ2-1 | - | once | TRBV5-1 | TGCGCCAGCAGCCCCGAACTAGCACTGAGCTCCTACAATGAGCAGTTCTTC | CASSPELALSSYNEQFF
TRBJ1-2 | TRBD1 | few | TRBV29-1 | TGCAGCGATCGTCAGGGGGCCATGGGGGGCTACACCTTC | CSDRQGAMGGYTF
TRBJ1-6 | - | - | TRBV7-9 | TGTGCCAGCAGCCAAGATCGGAGTTCACCCCTCCACTTT | CASSQDRSSPLHF
TRBJ2-5 | TRBD2 | - | TRBV2 | TGTGCCAGCAGAAGACTAGCGGGCCAAGAGACCCAGTACTTC | CASRRLAGQETQYF
TRBJ2-3 | TRBD1 | few | TRBV5-1 | TGCGCCAGCAGCAAGGGACAGCCTCTCACAGATACGCAGTATTTT | CASSKGQPLTDTQYF
TRBJ2-1 | - | many | TRBV7-9 | TGTGCCAGCAGCTTAGTCCCTAGAAGCTCCTACAATGAGCAGTTCTTC | CASSLVPRSSYNEQFF
TRBJ2-7 | - | many | TRBV30 | TGTGCCTGGAGTGTGGGCACCACCTACGAGCAGTACTTC | CAWSVGTTYEQYF
TRBJ1-1 | TRBD1 | few | TRBV10-3 | TGTGCCATCGGACAGGGGGACACTGAAGCTTTCTTT | CAIGQGDTEAFF
TRBJ2-5 | - | - | TRBV27 | TGTGCCAGCAGTTTAGGCCCAGGGGAGACCCAGTACTTC | CASSLGPGETQYF
TRBJ2-1 | - | - | TRBV25-1 | TGTGCCAGCAGTGACGGGGGGCGCCATGAGCAGTTCTTC | CASSDGGRHEQFF